A selection of T cell receptor beta chains follows, all from one sample in a study of T cells after yellow fever vaccination. TCRdb reprocessed the 5' RACE reads with MiXCR, giving one entry per CDR3 protein. The data contain 500,000 to 650,000 distinct CDR3 sequences, around 17% of them singletons. The source was PBMCs, collected around 5 days after the first yellow fever vaccination. The receptors originated from a man younger than 35 who received the YFV17D yellow fever vaccine. The CDR3 runs from the conserved cysteine through the conserved F or W. D genes are given only for firm matches. Clone size is shown for a subset of rows, as once, few, many or a class of expanded clone.

.	TRBV30	few	TRBJ2-7	CAWSPTTGVYEQYF	TGTGCCTGGAGTCCGACGACGGGAGTTTACGAGCAGTACTTC
.	TRBV6-1	.	TRBJ2-2	CASSLGYDSGELFF	TGTGCCAGCAGTCTCGGATATGACTCCGGGGAGCTGTTTTTT
TRBD2	TRBV7-3	few	TRBJ2-1	CASSSPLAGHPNEQFF	TGTGCCAGCAGCTCACCACTAGCGGGCCACCCTAATGAGCAGTTCTTC
.	TRBV7-6	.	TRBJ1-1	CASSSVIQKSNTEAFF	TGTGCCAGCAGCTCAGTAATACAGAAAAGTAACACTGAAGCTTTCTTT
.	TRBV7-6	.	TRBJ2-1	CASSLYPPSQKTYNEQFF	TGTGCCAGCAGCTTATACCCCCCCTCACAGAAAACCTACAATGAGCAGTTCTTC
.	TRBV27	.	TRBJ1-6	CASSFWQPTYNSPLHF	TGTGCCAGCAGTTTTTGGCAACCTACCTATAATTCACCCCTCCACTTT
TRBD2	TRBV12-3/TRBV12-4	.	TRBJ2-1	CASKVAGGLDEQFF	TGTGCCAGCAAAGTAGCGGGGGGGCTTGATGAGCAGTTCTTC
TRBD2	TRBV5-4	few	TRBJ2-3	CASSAGRGRSTDTQYF	TGTGCCAGCAGCGCGGGGCGGGGGAGAAGCACAGATACGCAGTATTTT
.	TRBV28	few	TRBJ2-2	CASSLAGENTGELFF	TGTGCCAGCAGTTTAGCAGGGGAGAACACCGGGGAGCTGTTTTTT
TRBD2	TRBV7-2	.	TRBJ2-5	CASSANAPGLAGGLPYF	TGTGCCAGCAGCGCCAATGCCCCGGGACTAGCGGGGGGCCTCCCGTACTTC
.	TRBV7-2	.	TRBJ1-2	CASTLGGGAGEGYTF	TGTGCCAGCACCTTAGGCGGGGGGGCTGGGGAAGGCTACACCTTC
.	TRBV6-1	.	TRBJ1-1	CASISRGRTEAFF	TGTGCCAGCATCTCGAGGGGTCGGACTGAAGCTTTCTTT
.	TRBV4-2	many	TRBJ1-5	CASSQDNYQPQHF	TGTGCCAGCAGCCAGGATAACTATCAGCCCCAGCATTTT
TRBD1	TRBV28	few	TRBJ2-2	CASSSGGSTGELFF	TGTGCCAGCAGTTCAGGGGGCAGCACCGGGGAGCTGTTTTTT
.	TRBV4-2	.	TRBJ1-5	CASAREGQQPQHF	TGTGCCAGCGCACGAGAAGGACAACAGCCCCAGCATTTT
TRBD1	TRBV12-3/TRBV12-4	once	TRBJ1-1	CASNTGQGRTEAFF	TGTGCCAGCAACACTGGACAGGGTCGGACTGAAGCTTTCTTT
TRBD2	TRBV5-1	.	TRBJ2-5	CASSFTSGEQETQYF	TGCGCCAGCAGCTTCACTAGCGGGGAACAAGAGACCCAGTACTTC
.	TRBV12-5	.	TRBJ1-5	CASGHPHGRNQPQHF	TGTGCTAGTGGCCACCCTCATGGGAGAAATCAGCCCCAGCATTTT
.	TRBV5-1	.	TRBJ2-7	CASSTQGSEQYF	TGCGCCAGCAGCACACAGGGAAGCGAGCAGTACTTC
.	TRBV12-3/TRBV12-4	many	TRBJ2-1	CASSSRDGEQFF	TGTGCCAGCAGTTCCAGGGATGGTGAGCAGTTCTTC
.	TRBV7-2	few	TRBJ2-5	CASSPGALYQETQYF	TGTGCCAGCAGCCCGGGGGCCCTGTACCAAGAGACCCAGTACTTC
TRBD2	TRBV9	few	TRBJ2-1	CASTPGASGANEQFF	TGTGCCAGCACCCCAGGGGCTAGCGGGGCCAATGAGCAGTTCTTC
TRBD1	TRBV7-3	few	TRBJ1-2	CASSPGDRRASYGYTF	TGTGCCAGCAGCCCCGGGGACAGGAGGGCTAGCTATGGCTACACCTTC
.	TRBV3-1	few	TRBJ1-1	CASSQVPREAEAFF	TGTGCCAGCAGCCAAGTCCCTCGTGAGGCTGAAGCTTTCTTT
.	TRBV3-1	.	TRBJ2-1	CASSQPYNEQFF	TGTGCCAGCAGCCAGCCCTACAATGAGCAGTTCTTC
.	TRBV29-1	.	TRBJ2-1	CSVEAPRVSYNEQFF	TGCAGCGTTGAGGCCCCCAGGGTTTCCTACAATGAGCAGTTCTTC
.	TRBV18	many	TRBJ2-3	CASSPSKGDTDTQYF	TGTGCCAGCTCACCGTCGAAGGGAGACACAGATACGCAGTATTTT
.	TRBV18	.	TRBJ2-5	CASSPPVRQETQYF	TGTGCCAGCTCACCACCGGTTCGTCAAGAGACCCAGTACTTC
.	TRBV12-3/TRBV12-4	.	TRBJ2-5	CATSPGDGTQYF	TGTGCCACCTCCCCAGGGGATGGGACCCAGTACTTC
.	TRBV6-1	.	TRBJ1-6	CATTMAWTAYNSPLHF	TGTGCCACCACCATGGCTTGGACAGCTTATAATTCACCCCTCCACTTT
.	TRBV4-1	many	TRBJ2-5	CASSPEGAGGTETQYF	TGCGCCAGCAGCCCTGAAGGAGCCGGGGGTACGGAGACCCAGTACTTC
.	TRBV12-3/TRBV12-4	many	TRBJ2-3	CASKAGSDTQYF	TGTGCCAGCAAGGCGGGTTCAGATACGCAGTATTTT
.	TRBV28	.	TRBJ1-5	CASGSAGGSNQPQHF	TGTGCCAGCGGGTCCGCCGGAGGTAGCAATCAGCCCCAGCATTTT